The next 32 T cell receptor beta chains were all read from a single sample in a study of vaccination and CD4 T cells after COVID-19. Sequencing of DNA taken from cultured CD4+ T cells relied on the Oncomine TCR Beta short-read assay. TCRdb re-derived calls from the PCR reads in MiXCR, one entry per CDR3 protein. The sample yields some 11,000 distinct CDR3 sequences, about 40% seen once. No antigen is known for these receptors. Stated treatment: approximately 11-day PBMC culture with coronavirus spike peptide pools or control peptides (ViraFEST assay). The sequencing sample was made of CD4+ T cells from blood, cultured in vitro. The source is a human donor who had recovered from COVID-19.

V usage is TRBV7-2 and J usage is TRBJ1-5, with TRBD1 as a possible D gene (5 bases). This CDR3 is 14 amino acids long. V shed 3 bases and J shed 6 bases, with 12 bases lying between them. Per the germline V gene, CDR1 is SGHTA and CDR2 is FQGNSA. CDR3 coding DNA: TGTGCCAGCAGCTTGCAGGGCAGGTCTCAGCCCCAGCATTTT. Protein product: CASSLQGRSQPQHF.

The chain links TRBV20-1 to TRBJ2-3; tentative D call: TRBD2 (8 bases). In germline, CDR1 is DFQATT, CDR2 SNEGSKA (reference sequence). This CDR3 contains 19 residues. The ends were cut back, 0 bases at V and 6 bases at J, with 28 bases in the middle. The CDR3 DNA reads TGCAGTGCTAGAGATCTCAGGGGGTGGCGGGGGGAACCCCGGGATACGCAGTATTTT. Its protein is CSARDLRGWRGEPRDTQYF.

The chain links TRBV29-1 to TRBJ2-5; 11 nucleotides match TRBD1. The trim removed 4 bases at V and 4 bases at J, leaving 8 bases unmatched. The CDR3 loop spans 15 amino acids. In germline, CDR1 is SQVTM, CDR2 ANQGSEA. This CDR3 is CSVGPGTGGLETQYF. The CDR3 coding sequence is TGCAGCGTTGGCCCCGGGACAGGGGGGCTAGAGACCCAGTACTTC.

CDR3 protein: CASSLLTGDASGNTIYF. CDR3 DNA: TGTGCCAGCAGTCTTTTGACAGGGGATGCTTCTGGAAACACCATATATTTT. The chain employs TRBV7-8 and TRBJ1-3, with 8 bases that match TRBD1. This CDR3 is 17 amino acids long. Germline trimming cut 6 bases from V and 1 base from J; bases unmatched to any gene: 11. CDR1 and CDR2 (germline): SGHVS, FQNEAQ.

This clonotype has only a few counts. V gene TRBV12-3 or TRBV12-4 combines with J gene TRBJ1-2, with a possible D match to TRBD1 (6 bases). V was shortened by 3 bases and J by 10 bases, with 12 bases between the two germline ends. The CDR3 is made up of 12 amino acids. Here the CDR3 DNA reads TGTGCCAGCAGTTTTACTTACAGGGACTACACCTTC. Translation gives CASSFTYRDYTF.

This clonotype has just a few counts. The V and J genes are TRBV20-1 and TRBJ2-5; 13 bases map to TRBD2. The germline V gene encodes CDR1 DFQATT and CDR2 SNEGSKA (reference sequence). The V segment lost 4 bases and the J segment 1 base; nucleotides outside the gene matches: 6. This CDR3 spans 16 amino acids. Here the CDR3 DNA reads TGCAGTGCTACCGGACTAGCGGGGGCCTTCCAAGAGACCCAGTACTTC. Amino acid sequence: CSATGLAGAFQETQYF.

The chain recombines TRBV6-2 or TRBV6-3 with TRBJ1-2; D gene uncertain. V dropped 2 bases and J dropped 6 bases, with 10 bases sitting between them. Germline V gene sequence: CDR1 MNHEY, CDR2 SVGEGT. The CDR3 is made up of 13 amino acids. CDR3 in amino acids: CASSYTGSNGYTF. The CDR3 DNA follows: TGTGCCAGCAGTTACACGGGTTCGAATGGCTACACCTTC.

The V gene is TRBV18, the J gene TRBJ2-3; D perhaps matches TRBD2 (6 bases). Germline V CDR1 and CDR2: KGHSH, LQKENI. V was clipped by 8 bases and J by 2 bases, with 11 bases between them. This CDR3 comprises 13 residues. The DNA for the CDR3 is TGTGCCAGCACGACGGGACTCACAGATACGCAGTATTTT. Residues: CASTTGLTDTQYF.

The chain uses TRBV7-9 and TRBJ1-4; D gene uncertain. Per germline, CDR1 SEHNR and CDR2 FQNEAQ (reference sequence). Between the trimmed V and J ends, which lost 4 bases and 5 bases, there was a span of 11 bases. The CDR3 spans 14 residues. The CDR3 DNA follows: TGTGCCAGCAGCTCCAGAAGGGAGAATGAAAAACTGTTTTTT. As protein: CASSSRRENEKLFF. Together with reference TRBV7-9 and TRBJ1-4, the CDR3 gives the full variable domain: DTGVSQNPRHKITKRGQNVTFRCDPISEHNRLYWYRQTLGQGPEFLTYFQNEAQLEKSRLLSDRFSAERPKGSFSTLEIQRTEQGDSAMYLCASSSRRENEKLFFGSGTQLSVL.

The chain employs TRBV5-4 and TRBJ2-2; 8 positions match TRBD1. The V and J ends lost 3 bases and 3 bases, in that order; junction bases with no gene match: 7. The germline CDR1 and CDR2 sequences are SGHNT and YYREEE (reference sequence). This CDR3 is 16 amino acids long. The CDR3 reads CASSSQTGAYTGELFF. In nucleotides, the CDR3 is TGTGCCAGCAGCTCTCAGACAGGGGCCTACACCGGGGAGCTGTTTTTT.

The V call is TRBV5-4, the J call TRBJ1-4, with a possible D match to TRBD1 (5 bases). V was trimmed by 3 bases and J by 2 bases, leaving 8 bases between them. CDR1 is SGHNT, CDR2 YYREEE, per germline (reference sequence). This CDR3 has 14 amino acids. CDR3 DNA: TGTGCCAGCAGCTCGGGGGGGACTAATGAAAAACTGTTTTTT. This sequence encodes CASSSGGTNEKLFF. The variable domain in full, completed from reference TRBV5-4 and TRBJ1-4, reads ETGVTQSPTHLIKTRGQQVTLRCSSQSGHNTVSWYQQALGQGPQFIFQYYREEENGRGNFPPRFSGLQFPNYSSELNVNALELDDSALYLCASSSGGTNEKLFFGSGTQLSVL.

The genes are TRBV10-3 and TRBJ2-7, with a possible D match to TRBD1 (5 bases). Germline V gene data show CDR1 as ENHRY and CDR2 as SYGVKD. The CDR3 consists of 13 residues. V lost 8 bases to trimming and J lost 1 base, with 12 bases between them. CDR3 protein: CAIGTGASYEQYF. The CDR3 nucleotides read TGTGCCATCGGCACAGGCGCTTCCTACGAGCAGTACTTC.

The V and J genes are TRBV19 and TRBJ1-2; 7 positions agree with TRBD1. Germline V lookup: CDR1 LNHDA, CDR2 SQIVND (reference sequence). This CDR3 contains 15 residues. V lost 9 bases to trimming and J lost 8 bases; unmatched junction nucleotides: 18. The CDR3 DNA reads TGTGCCAGCGTAGACAGGGTACTACCCCTCCGGGGCTACACCTTC. This gives the protein CASVDRVLPLRGYTF. The variable domain in full, completed from reference TRBV19 and TRBJ1-2, reads DGGITQSPKYLFRKEGQNVTLSCEQNLNHDAMYWYRQDPGQGLRLIYYSQIVNDFQKGDIAEGYSVSREKKESFPLTVTSAQKNPTAFYLCASVDRVLPLRGYTFGSGTRLTVV.

The sample holds a few counts of this clonotype. This chain connects TRBV12-3 or TRBV12-4 to TRBJ1-6; the D is unclear. There are 15 residues in the CDR3. Trimming took 6 bases from V and 15 from J, leaving 24 bases between them. Here the CDR3 reads CASSQINGNGAVLHF. The CDR3 DNA follows: TGTGCCAGCAGCCAAATTAACGGAAATGGCGCCGTCCTCCACTTT.

The chain combines TRBV6-1 with TRBJ1-3; D ambiguous. V lost 7 bases to trimming and J lost 0 bases, with 4 bases between them. Per the germline V gene, CDR1 is MNHNS and CDR2 is SASEGT. The CDR3 loop spans 12 amino acids. The CDR3 here is CASMSSGNTIYF. The CDR3 coding sequence is TGTGCCAGCATGTCCTCTGGAAACACCATATATTTT.

This clonotype was found a few times. This chain links TRBV2 with TRBJ2-5; 9 bases fit TRBD2. Germline CDR1 and CDR2: SNHLY and FYNNEI. This CDR3 contains 13 residues. V shed 8 bases, J shed 4 bases, and the junction held 5 bases outside the gene matches. CDR3 DNA: TGTGCCAGCCTAGCGGGGAGGGGAGAGACCCAGTACTTC. Protein product: CASLAGRGETQYF.

The rearrangement joins TRBV30 to TRBJ1-2; D is uncertain. Germline assignment: CDR1 GTSNPN and CDR2 SVGIG (reference sequence). The CDR3 sequence is 13 residues long. V was shortened by 2 bases and J by 1 base, with 8 bases between the two germline ends. The CDR3 loop is CAWSTRRNYGYTF. CDR3 nucleotide sequence: TGTGCCTGGAGTACCCGTCGTAACTATGGCTACACCTTC.

This clonotype was detected only a few times. V and J are TRBV20-1 and TRBJ2-7; TRBD2 agrees at 8 bases. The CDR3 is 16 residues long. Per the germline V gene, CDR1 is DFQATT and CDR2 is SNEGSKA (reference sequence). The V and J ends lost 3 bases and 6 bases, in that order; junction bases with no gene match: 16. The DNA of the CDR3 is TGCAGTGCTAGGTCACTCCAGAGCGGGGGACGACTCGAGCAGTACTTC. This encodes CSARSLQSGGRLEQYF.

CDR3 sequence: CASRGGASYTGELFF. The DNA for the CDR3 is TGTGCCAGCAGGGGGGGGGCTTCATACACCGGGGAGCTGTTTTTT. The chain is built from TRBV6-1 and TRBJ2-2; TRBD2 might be the D (7 bases). With 6 bases removed from V and 3 bases from J, the gap between germline ends came to 14 bases. The germline CDR1 and CDR2 sequences are MNHNS and SASEGT. The CDR3 totals 15 residues.

This clonotype has a handful of counts. The V call is TRBV5-1, the J call TRBJ1-2; D unclear. Between the trimmed V and J ends, which lost 1 base and 1 base, there was a span of 8 bases. The CDR3 runs to 14 residues. Germline assignment: CDR1 SGHRS and CDR2 YFSETQ. CDR3 coding DNA: TGCGCCAGCAGCTTGTCGTTAAATAACTATGGCTACACCTTC. It yields the protein CASSLSLNNYGYTF. The full variable domain, with the rest looked up from reference TRBV5-1 and TRBJ1-2, is KAGVTQTPRYLIKTRGQQVTLSCSPISGHRSVSWYQQTPGQGLQFLFEYFSETQRNKGNFPGRFSGRQFSNSRSEMNVSTLELGDSALYLCASSLSLNNYGYTFGSGTRLTVV.

This clonotype was observed a few times. The chain employs TRBV12-3 or TRBV12-4 and TRBJ1-1, with a tentative D call TRBD1 (6 bases). The V end was cut by 5 bases, the J end by 10 bases, with 14 bases between. This CDR3 spans 12 amino acids. The CDR3 DNA reads TGTGCCAGCAGTCCCGGGGGCGGAGGAGCTTTCTTT. Residues: CASSPGGGGAFF.

V and J are TRBV24-1 and TRBJ2-3; D not certain. Trimming took off 4 bases at V and 6 bases at J, with 10 bases between the two ends. Germline V gene sequence: CDR1 KGHDR, CDR2 SFDVKD. This CDR3 comprises 13 residues. The chain's CDR3 is CATSEATWDTQYF. Here the CDR3 DNA reads TGTGCCACCAGTGAAGCAACATGGGATACGCAGTATTTT.

The V call is TRBV19, the J call TRBJ1-1; 8 nucleotides line up with TRBD1. V shed 3 bases, J shed 0 bases, and the junction held 3 bases outside the gene matches. The CDR3 is 15 residues long. Germline V CDR1 and CDR2: LNHDA, SQIVND (reference sequence). CDR3 loop: CASSMTGVMNTEAFF. CDR3 nucleotides: TGTGCCAGTAGTATGACAGGGGTAATGAACACTGAAGCTTTCTTT.

This chain joins TRBV7-9 and TRBJ2-3, with 13 positions matching TRBD2. Germline V gene data show CDR1 as SEHNR and CDR2 as FQNEAQ (reference sequence). V trimming: 1 base; J trimming: 4 bases; junction bases outside the gene matches: 2. The length of the CDR3 is 16 residues. CDR3 coding DNA: TGTGCCAGCAGCTTAGGGACTAGCGGGGGTGCAGATACGCAGTATTTT. Protein sequence: CASSLGTSGGADTQYF.

This clonotype was observed once. This sequence joins TRBV24-1 and TRBJ2-1; 10 nucleotides align to TRBD2. The CDR3 length is 15 residues. V shed 5 bases and J 1 base; nucleotides not matched to a gene: 1. From germline, CDR1 is KGHDR and CDR2 SFDVKD. DNA for the CDR3: TGTGCCACCAGTGCAGCGGGGGGGTCCTACAATGAGCAGTTCTTC. Translated: CATSAAGGSYNEQFF.

The count of this clonotype is one. The chain couples TRBV7-2 to TRBJ1-1; 11 bases are a match to TRBD1. Trimming cost V 5 bases and J 5 bases; bases outside gene matches: 7. Germline assignment: CDR1 SGHTA and CDR2 FQGNSA. CDR3 length equals 15 residues. The CDR3: CASSPGTGGYTEAFF. CDR3 DNA: TGTGCCAGCAGCCCTGGGACAGGGGGATATACTGAAGCTTTCTTT.

This clonotype was found a few times. The chain carries TRBV7-8 and TRBJ2-3; 8 nucleotides match TRBD1. The CDR3 is made up of 15 amino acids. With 5 bases clipped from V and 6 bases from J, the junction kept 10 bases outside the gene matches. Per germline, CDR1 SGHVS and CDR2 FQNEAQ. The DNA for the CDR3 is TGTGCCAGCAGCCAGGACAGGGTAGCATTCGATACGCAGTATTTT. Translating it yields CASSQDRVAFDTQYF. The full variable domain, in which reference TRBV7-8 and TRBJ2-3 provide the parts outside the CDR3, is GAGVSQSPRYKVAKRGQDVALRCDPISGHVSLFWYQQALGQGPEFLTYFQNEAQLDKSGLPSDRFFAERPEGSVSTLKIQRTQQEDSAVYLCASSQDRVAFDTQYFGPGTRLTVL.

V and J are TRBV20-1 and TRBJ1-2, with a tentative D call TRBD1 (6 bases). Germline CDR1 is DFQATT and CDR2 is SNEGSKA (reference sequence). The CDR3 sequence is 13 residues long. Trimming stripped 6 bases from V and 7 bases from J, with 18 bases between. This chain's CDR3 is CSAPFRGGFGYTF. The CDR3 nucleotides are TGCAGTGCGCCCTTCAGGGGAGGTTTTGGCTACACCTTC.

The chain links TRBV11-2 to TRBJ1-2; D gene uncertain. The CDR3 loop spans 16 amino acids. Trimming cost V 4 bases and J 8 bases, with 23 bases left between them. Germline V gene data show CDR1 as SGHAT and CDR2 as FQNNGV. CDR3 nucleotides: TGTGCCAGCAGCTCCATTCGAAAGGGAGCCCTAACGGGCTACACCTTC. Protein product: CASSSIRKGALTGYTF.

The chain recombines TRBV20-1 with TRBJ2-3; 7 bases line up with TRBD1. The V and J ends lost 5 bases and 4 bases, in that order; junction bases with no gene match: 6. Germline V CDR1 and CDR2: DFQATT, SNEGSKA (reference sequence). The CDR3 is 13 amino acids. CDR3 DNA sequence: TGCAGTGCTTTACAGGGGATTGCAGATACGCAGTATTTT. This encodes CSALQGIADTQYF.

This clonotype was counted only a few times. The J gene is TRBJ2-3, the V gene TRBV20-1; 8 bases are a match to TRBD1. The CDR3 contains 17 residues. Looked up from germline, CDR1 is DFQATT and CDR2 is SNEGSKA (reference sequence). The V gene end was trimmed by 4 bases and the J gene end by 3 bases; junction bases not matched to a gene: 15. CDR3 bases: TGCAGTGCTAAGCCCCCAGGGGGCCACAGTGGGACAGATACGCAGTATTTT. Translating it yields CSAKPPGGHSGTDTQYF.

The rearrangement joins TRBV2 to TRBJ2-3; the D gene is possibly TRBD2 (6 bases). The CDR3 spans 13 residues. Trimming pared 7 bases from V and 3 bases from J, leaving 11 bases between. Germline V gives CDR1 SNHLY, CDR2 FYNNEI. This CDR3 reads CASTPGTTDTQYF. The CDR3 DNA follows: TGTGCCAGCACCCCCGGGACTACAGATACGCAGTATTTT. Together with reference TRBV2 and TRBJ2-3, the CDR3 gives the full variable domain: EPEVTQTPSHQVTQMGQEVILRCVPISNHLYFYWYRQILGQKVEFLVSFYNNEISEKSEIFDDQFSVERPDGSNFTLKIRSTKLEDSAMYFCASTPGTTDTQYFGPGTRLTVL.